This T cell receptor beta chain was sequenced during a study of T cells after yellow fever vaccination. TCRdb redid the calling of the 5' RACE reads with MiXCR, one entry per CDR3 protein. The sample consists of nearly 300,000 distinct CDR3 sequences, under 9% of them appearing once. Per the germline V gene, CDR1 is SGHTA and CDR2 is FQGTGA. The CDR3 contains 14 residues. With 4 bases removed from V and 2 bases from J, the gap between germline ends came to 6 bases. J is TRBJ2-6 and V is TRBV7-3; unclear D gene. Sequencing was performed on CD4+ T cells sorted from PBMCs, taken 5 days after the yellow fever booster vaccination. The TCR comes from a man younger than 35 who received the YFV17D yellow fever vaccine. This CDR3 reads CASSWAAGANVLTF. Here the CDR3 DNA reads TGTGCCAGCAGCTGGGCGGCTGGGGCCAACGTCCTGACTTTC. The full variable domain, with the rest looked up from reference TRBV7-3 and TRBJ2-6, is GAGVSQTPSNKVTEKGKYVELRCDPISGHTALYWYRQSLGQGPEFLIYFQGTGAADDSGLPNDRFFAVRPEGSVSTLKIQRTERGDSAVYLCASSWAAGANVLTFGAGSRLTVL.